These 27 T cell receptor beta chains originate from one sample sequenced in a study of a mutant IDH1 vaccine in newly diagnosed glioma. These receptors' targets are unknown. Some clones are missing from TCRdb's copy, which holds only in-frame ones; the method was immunoSEQ multiplex PCR. Found here are 77,000 or so clones, 80% to 90% of them singletons; the top ten hold more than 4.5%. Time point here: week 47, end of study. Topical imiquimod was applied with each vaccine dose, which held 300 ug of mutant IDH1 20-mer peptide. The sample consisted of PBMCs, taken from a glioma patient whose treatment included an IDH1 peptide vaccine. The receptors originated from a man in his forties with glioma.

This clone was counted a single time. The CDR3 DNA reads as TGTGCCAGTAGTATAGTCGGCGGTCCCTACGAGCAGTACTTC. Its protein is CASSIVGGPYEQYF. This chain connects TRBV19 to TRBJ2-7; D unclear. Germline CDR1 and CDR2: LNHDA and SQIVND (reference sequence). CDR3 length: 14 amino acids. V was shortened by 1 base and J by 2 bases, with 9 bases between the two germline ends.

This chain joins TRBV23-1 and TRBJ2-1, with TRBD1 as a possible D gene (5 bases). TRBV23-1 is identified as an open reading frame with a role that is uncertain. Deletions cut 3 bases from V and 0 bases from J, with 9 bases between. CDR3 size: 15 residues. In nucleotides, the CDR3 is TGCGCCAGCAGTCAGGGGCAGGGCTCCTACAATGAGCAGTTCTTC. This translates into CASSQGQGSYNEQFF.

This rearrangement joins TRBV28 to TRBJ1-4; no firm D call. In germline, CDR1 is MDHEN, CDR2 SYDVKM. V gave up 3 bases and J gave up 16 bases, with 18 bases separating them. The CDR3 totals 13 residues. CDR3 bases: TGTGCCAGCAGTTTGCCGCAAGGGCGCGAGCCGTTTTTT. This translates into CASSLPQGREPFF.

The chain uses TRBV7-6 and TRBJ2-2; maybe TRBD1 (5 bases). CDR1 and CDR2 from the germline V gene are SGHVS and FNYEAQ. The CDR3 is 13 amino acids. V was trimmed by 5 bases and J by 6 bases, leaving 10 bases between them. Here the CDR3 reads CASSPRGAGELFF. CDR3 coding DNA: TGTGCCAGCAGCCCTAGGGGCGCCGGGGAGCTGTTTTTT.

This chain uses TRBV27 with TRBJ1-2; TRBD1 matches 9 bases. Trimming at V came to 3 bases and at J to 4 bases, leaving 15 bases not matched to a gene. CDR1 MNHEY and CDR2 SMNVEV come from the germline V gene (reference sequence). This CDR3 is 18 amino acids long. The CDR3 loop reads CASSFDDYPTGGFYGYTF. The CDR3 DNA sequence: TGTGCCAGCAGTTTCGACGACTATCCTACAGGGGGCTTCTATGGCTACACCTTC.

J is TRBJ1-2 and V is TRBV9; the D is unclear. The length of the CDR3 is 12 residues. V lost 0 bases to trimming and J lost 0 bases, with 0 bases between them. Germline V gives CDR1 SGDLS, CDR2 YYNGEE. CDR3 DNA: TGTGCCAGCAGCGTAGCTAACTATGGCTACACCTTC. Amino acids: CASSVANYGYTF.

The V call is TRBV11-2, the J call TRBJ1-2, with TRBD1 as a possible D gene (6 bases). The germline gives CDR1 SGHAT, CDR2 FQNNGV. The CDR3 consists of 12 residues. V lost 5 bases and J 7 bases, leaving 11 bases between the germline ends. For the CDR3, the DNA is TGTGCCAGCAGCAGCGACAGGTTTGGCTACACCTTC. It encodes CASSSDRFGYTF.

A few counts support this clone. CDR3 sequence (DNA): TGTGCCAGTAGTCCGGACAGGGGGCTCTCTGGGGCCAACGTCCTGACTTTC. This sequence encodes CASSPDRGLSGANVLTF. The gene calls are TRBV19 and TRBJ2-6, with 11 bases matching TRBD1. The CDR3 totals 17 residues. The germline V gene has CDR1 LNHDA and CDR2 SQIVND (reference sequence). V shed 5 bases and J 0 bases; nucleotides not matched to a gene: 3.

The chain is built from TRBV10-3 and TRBJ2-3, with 9 bases lining up with TRBD2. The V gene's germline CDR1 is ENHRY and CDR2 SYGVKD. The V and J ends lost 2 bases and 2 bases, in that order; junction bases with no gene match: 5. This CDR3 has 16 residues. The CDR3 region has the DNA TGTGCCATCAGTGAGGACAGCGGGGGGAACACAGATACGCAGTATTTT. Translating it yields CAISEDSGGNTDTQYF.

The rearrangement uses TRBV2 and TRBJ2-2; D ambiguous. Between the trimmed V and J ends, which lost 5 bases and 3 bases, there was a span of 13 bases. Germline-derived CDR1 and CDR2 are SNHLY and FYNNEI. CDR3 length: 15 amino acids. The CDR3 sequence is CASSLRRSDTGELFF. In DNA form, the CDR3 reads TGTGCCAGCAGTCTACGCAGGAGCGACACCGGGGAGCTGTTTTTT.

The chain has TRBV14 and TRBJ2-1; 7 nucleotides agree with TRBD1. The CDR3 runs to 16 residues. After removal of 1 base from V and 3 bases from J, the junction contained 6 bases not matched to a gene. In germline, CDR1 is SGHDN, CDR2 FVKESK. The CDR3 region has the DNA TGTGCCAGCAGCCAAGTAGGACAGGTCCTCTACAATGAGCAGTTCTTC. It is translated as CASSQVGQVLYNEQFF.

This clone was counted once. V gene TRBV29-1 combines with J gene TRBJ1-5; 7 bases are a match to TRBD1. The V and J ends lost 0 bases and 7 bases, in that order; junction bases with no gene match: 3. CDR1 and CDR2 (germline): SQVTM, ANQGSEA. CDR3 length: 13 residues. DNA of the CDR3: TGCAGCGTTGAAGATGTAGGGGGCCAGCCCCAGCATTTT. Encoded protein: CSVEDVGGQPQHF.

The V gene is TRBV4-3, the J gene TRBJ2-1; 9 bases align to TRBD2. Looked up from germline, CDR1 is LGHNA and CDR2 is YSLEER. With 0 bases clipped from V and 7 bases from J, the junction kept 7 bases outside the gene matches. The CDR3 has 16 amino acids. The CDR3 DNA sequence: TGCGCCAGCAGCCAAGATGGCGTAGCGGGAGATAATGAGCAGTTCTTC. Its protein product is CASSQDGVAGDNEQFF.

The chain employs TRBV14 and TRBJ2-1; no firm D call. The CDR3 consists of 14 residues. Germline CDR1 SGHDN, CDR2 FVKESK. Trimming left V 1 base short and J 9 bases short, with 13 bases between. CDR3 coding DNA: TGTGCCAGCAGCCAAGCCCTTTTCGCTGGTGAGCAGTTCTTC. Residues: CASSQALFAGEQFF.

A single count supports this clone. The rearrangement uses TRBV15 and TRBJ2-1; TRBD2 aligns across 7 bases. Germline loops: CDR1 LNHNV, CDR2 YYDKDF (reference sequence). V shed 5 bases, J shed 3 bases, and the junction held 7 bases outside the gene matches. The CDR3 is 15 amino acids. DNA for the CDR3: TGTGCCACCAGCCTACTCAGCGGGAACTACAATGAGCAGTTCTTC. The encoded protein is CATSLLSGNYNEQFF.

The chain is built from TRBV11-2 and TRBJ2-6; 7 bases map to TRBD1. Looked up from germline, CDR1 is SGHAT and CDR2 is FQNNGV. Trimming cost V 1 base and J 0 bases; bases outside gene matches: 6. The CDR3 length is 18 residues. The CDR3 reads CASSLGGQAFSGANVLTF. DNA of the CDR3: TGTGCCAGCAGCTTAGGAGGACAGGCGTTCTCTGGGGCCAACGTCCTGACTTTC.

This chain connects TRBV2 to TRBJ2-5; a possible D gene is TRBD1 (5 bases). CDR3 length equals 17 residues. V dropped 0 bases and J dropped 5 bases, with 19 bases sitting between them. Germline CDR1 and CDR2: SNHLY and FYNNEI. The CDR3 DNA sequence: TGTGCCAGCAGTGAAGCGCTTCAGGGCCCGCCCGCCGAGACCCAGTACTTC. It translates to CASSEALQGPPAETQYF.

The chain joins TRBV5-1 to TRBJ2-7, with 7 positions matching TRBD2. Germline trimming cut 4 bases from V and 3 bases from J; bases unmatched to any gene: 10. Germline CDR1 SGHRS, CDR2 YFSETQ. This CDR3 region has 15 residues. The CDR3 nucleotides read TGCGCCAGCAGCCCCTGGGGGGGGTCGGGCTACGAGCAGTACTTC. Amino acids: CASSPWGGSGYEQYF.

The rearrangement uses TRBV7-8 and TRBJ1-3; D ambiguous. The V and J ends lost 10 bases and 2 bases respectively, with 9 bases between them. Looked up from germline, CDR1 is SGHVS and CDR2 is FQNEAQ. There are 12 residues in the CDR3. The CDR3 region is CATEGPGNTIYF. The CDR3 region has the DNA TGTGCCACCGAGGGCCCTGGAAACACCATATATTTT.

The V and J genes are TRBV9 and TRBJ2-7; D is possibly TRBD1 (5 bases). V was pared by 4 bases and J by 5 bases, with 13 bases between. This CDR3 has 13 residues. Looked up from germline, CDR1 is SGDLS and CDR2 is YYNGEE. The CDR3 loop reads CASSHGHPDEQYF. The DNA for the CDR3 is TGTGCCAGCAGCCACGGACACCCGGACGAGCAGTACTTC.

In DNA, the CDR3 is TGTGCCAGCAGTTACTCGGACTTATCAGGAGAGTACTTC. It yields the protein CASSYSDLSGEYF. The rearrangement joins TRBV6-6 to TRBJ2-7, with a tentative D call TRBD2 (5 bases). This CDR3 is 13 amino acids long. Trimming cost V 0 bases and J 11 bases, with 14 bases left between them. Germline CDR1 reads MNHNY; CDR2 reads SVGAGI (reference sequence).

The chain joins TRBV7-8 to TRBJ1-2; D ambiguous. V was shortened by 1 base and J by 7 bases, with 16 bases between the two germline ends. Germline CDR1 reads SGHVS; CDR2 reads FQNEAQ. This CDR3 comprises 15 residues. The CDR3 region is CASSLGPGRAVGYTF. The CDR3 coding sequence is TGTGCCAGCAGCTTAGGCCCTGGGAGGGCCGTTGGCTACACCTTC.

J is TRBJ2-5 and V is TRBV2, with D unresolved. The CDR3 spans 13 residues. CDR1 SNHLY and CDR2 FYNNEI come from the germline V gene. Trimming took 10 bases from V and 3 from J, leaving 15 bases between them. CDR3 coding DNA: TGTGCCATCCAGCCGGGCCTCGAAGAGACCCAGTACTTC. Amino acid sequence: CAIQPGLEETQYF.

This sequence joins TRBV6-5 and TRBJ1-6, with a tentative D call TRBD1 (5 bases). The CDR3 is 16 amino acids. Germline CDR1 MNHEY, CDR2 SVGAGI. V was pared by 0 bases and J by 10 bases, with 16 bases between. This CDR3 is CASSYSRAGYNSPLHF. The DNA for the CDR3 is TGTGCCAGCAGTTACTCGAGGGCAGGGTACAACTCACCCCTCCACTTT.

This chain uses TRBV28 with TRBJ1-2; D unclear. This CDR3 is 14 amino acids long. Trimming left V 2 bases short and J 6 bases short, with 13 bases between. Germline lookup yields CDR1 MDHEN and CDR2 SYDVKM. In nucleotides, the CDR3 is TGTGCCAGCAGTTTAGATTCCGGGCACGATGGCTACACCTTC. It is translated as CASSLDSGHDGYTF.

The rearrangement links TRBV5-4 to TRBJ2-5, with no clear D. V was pared by 2 bases and J by 1 base, with 6 bases between. Germline lookup yields CDR1 SGHNT and CDR2 YYREEE (reference sequence). CDR3 length: 13 residues. The CDR3 here is CASSFTGQETQYF. CDR3 DNA: TGTGCCAGCAGCTTTACGGGCCAAGAGACCCAGTACTTC.

The V gene is TRBV28, the J gene TRBJ2-6; no definite D call. Germline V CDR1 and CDR2: MDHEN, SYDVKM. Trimming pared 4 bases from V and 0 bases from J, leaving 10 bases between. This CDR3 comprises 16 residues. Written as DNA, the CDR3 is TGTGCCAGCAGTTCAAACATAGGCTCTGGGGCCAACGTCCTGACTTTC. It is translated as CASSSNIGSGANVLTF.